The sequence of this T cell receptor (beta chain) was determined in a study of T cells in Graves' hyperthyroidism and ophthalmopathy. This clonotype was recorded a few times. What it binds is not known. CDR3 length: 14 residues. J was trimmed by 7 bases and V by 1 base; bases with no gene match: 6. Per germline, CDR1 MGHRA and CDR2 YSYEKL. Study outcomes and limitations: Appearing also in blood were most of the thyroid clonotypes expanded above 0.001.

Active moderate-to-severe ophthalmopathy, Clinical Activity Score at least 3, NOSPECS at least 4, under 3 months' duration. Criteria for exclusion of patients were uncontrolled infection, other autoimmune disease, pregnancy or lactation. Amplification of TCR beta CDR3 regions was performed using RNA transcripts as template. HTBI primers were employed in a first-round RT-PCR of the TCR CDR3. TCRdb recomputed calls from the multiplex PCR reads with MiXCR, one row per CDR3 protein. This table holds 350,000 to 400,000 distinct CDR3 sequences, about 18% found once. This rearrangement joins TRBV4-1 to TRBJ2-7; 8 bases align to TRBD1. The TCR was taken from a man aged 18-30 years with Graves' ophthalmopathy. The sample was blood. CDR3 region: CASSQVGQGEEQYF. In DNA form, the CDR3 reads TGCGCCAGCAGCCAAGTAGGACAGGGCGAAGAGCAGTACTTC.